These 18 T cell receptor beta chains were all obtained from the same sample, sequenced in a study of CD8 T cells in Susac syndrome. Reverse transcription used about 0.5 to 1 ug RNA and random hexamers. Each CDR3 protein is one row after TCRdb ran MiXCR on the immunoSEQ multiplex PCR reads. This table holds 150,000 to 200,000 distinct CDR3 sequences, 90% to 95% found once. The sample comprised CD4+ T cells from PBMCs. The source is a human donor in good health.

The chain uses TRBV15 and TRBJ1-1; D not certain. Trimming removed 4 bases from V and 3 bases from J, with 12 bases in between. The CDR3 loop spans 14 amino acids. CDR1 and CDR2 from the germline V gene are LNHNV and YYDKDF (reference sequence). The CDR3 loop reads CATSTKLDHTEAFF. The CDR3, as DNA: TGTGCCACCAGCACGAAACTGGACCACACTGAAGCTTTCTTT.

The CDR3: CASSLQAGGSSYEQYF. DNA of the CDR3: TGTGCCAGCAGCCTACAAGCGGGGGGTAGCTCCTACGAGCAGTACTTC. This chain joins TRBV3-1 and TRBJ2-7; 9 bases line up with TRBD2. The CDR3 contains 16 residues. V lost 4 bases, J lost 0 bases, and 7 bases stayed unmatched. Germline-derived CDR1 and CDR2 are LGHDT and YNNKEL (reference sequence).

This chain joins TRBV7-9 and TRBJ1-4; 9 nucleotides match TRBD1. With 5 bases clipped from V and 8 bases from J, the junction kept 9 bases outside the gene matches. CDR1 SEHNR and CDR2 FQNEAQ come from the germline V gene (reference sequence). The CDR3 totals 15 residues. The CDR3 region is CASSQRTGVHEKLFF. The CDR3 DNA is TGTGCCAGCAGCCAACGGACAGGGGTACACGAAAAACTGTTTTTT.

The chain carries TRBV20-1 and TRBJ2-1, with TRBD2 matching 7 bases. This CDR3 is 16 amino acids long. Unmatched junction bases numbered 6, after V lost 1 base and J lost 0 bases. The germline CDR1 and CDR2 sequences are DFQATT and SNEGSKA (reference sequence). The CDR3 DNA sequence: TGCAGTGCTAGAGTGGCTAGCGGAGTCTCCTACAATGAGCAGTTCTTC. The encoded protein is CSARVASGVSYNEQFF.

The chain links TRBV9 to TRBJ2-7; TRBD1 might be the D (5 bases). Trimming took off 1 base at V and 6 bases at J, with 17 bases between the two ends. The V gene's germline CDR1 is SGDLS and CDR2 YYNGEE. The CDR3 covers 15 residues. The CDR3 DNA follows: TGTGCCAGCAGCGTAACCCAGGGAATCTTGGGCGAGCAGTACTTC. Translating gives CASSVTQGILGEQYF.

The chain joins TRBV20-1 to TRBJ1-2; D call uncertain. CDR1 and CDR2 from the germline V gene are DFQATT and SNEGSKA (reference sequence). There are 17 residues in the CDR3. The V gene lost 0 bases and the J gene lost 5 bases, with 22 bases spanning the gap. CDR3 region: CSARDLRAGGLKYGYTF. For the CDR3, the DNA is TGCAGTGCTAGAGATCTCCGGGCAGGAGGACTGAAATATGGCTACACCTTC.

The CDR3 is CASSLASRNTEAFF. The DNA of the CDR3 is TGTGCCAGCAGCTTAGCCTCAAGGAACACTGAAGCTTTCTTT. V usage is TRBV7-9 and J usage is TRBJ1-1; D uncertain. V gave up 0 bases and J gave up 1 base, with 6 bases separating them. The CDR3 is 14 residues long. Germline CDR1 and CDR2: SEHNR and FQNEAQ (reference sequence).

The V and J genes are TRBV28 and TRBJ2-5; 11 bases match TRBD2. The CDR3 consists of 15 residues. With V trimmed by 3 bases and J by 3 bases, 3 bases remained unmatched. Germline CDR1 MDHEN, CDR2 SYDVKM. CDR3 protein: CASSFSGGAEETQYF. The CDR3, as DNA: TGTGCCAGCAGTTTTAGCGGGGGGGCCGAAGAGACCCAGTACTTC.

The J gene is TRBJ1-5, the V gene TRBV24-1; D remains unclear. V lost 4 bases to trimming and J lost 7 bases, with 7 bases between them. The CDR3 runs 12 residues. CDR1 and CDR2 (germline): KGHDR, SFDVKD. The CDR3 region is CATSEFGQPQHF. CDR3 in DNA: TGTGCCACCAGTGAATTCGGGCAGCCCCAGCATTTT.

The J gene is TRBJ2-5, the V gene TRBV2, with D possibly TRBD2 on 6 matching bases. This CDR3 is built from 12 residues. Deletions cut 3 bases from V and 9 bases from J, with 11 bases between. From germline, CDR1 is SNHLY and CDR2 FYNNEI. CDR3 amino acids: CASSERGGAQYF. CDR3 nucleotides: TGTGCCAGCAGTGAGCGGGGTGGGGCCCAGTACTTC.

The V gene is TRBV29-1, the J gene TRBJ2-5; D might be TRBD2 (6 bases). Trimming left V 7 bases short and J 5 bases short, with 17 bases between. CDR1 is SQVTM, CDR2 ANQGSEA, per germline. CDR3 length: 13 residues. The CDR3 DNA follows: TGCAGCGGAGAGCGGGCCCCGGGGGAGACCCAGTACTTC. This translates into CSGERAPGETQYF.

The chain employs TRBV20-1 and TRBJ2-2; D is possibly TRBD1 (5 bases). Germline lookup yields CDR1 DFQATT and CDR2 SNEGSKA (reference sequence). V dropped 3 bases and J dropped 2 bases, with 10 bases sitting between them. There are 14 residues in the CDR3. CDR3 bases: TGCAGTGCTAGTCCAGGGCCAAACACCGGGGAGCTGTTTTTT. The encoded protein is CSASPGPNTGELFF.

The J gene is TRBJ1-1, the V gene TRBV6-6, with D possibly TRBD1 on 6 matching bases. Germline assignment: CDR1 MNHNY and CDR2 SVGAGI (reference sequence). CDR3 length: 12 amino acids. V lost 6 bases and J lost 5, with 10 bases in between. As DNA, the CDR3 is TGTGCCAGCAGGGCCAGGGGAACTGAAGCTTTCTTT. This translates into CASRARGTEAFF.

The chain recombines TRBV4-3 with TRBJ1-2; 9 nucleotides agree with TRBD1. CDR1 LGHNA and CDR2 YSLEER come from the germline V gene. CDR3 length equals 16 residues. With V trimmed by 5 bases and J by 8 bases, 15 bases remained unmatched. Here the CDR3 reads CASSDSGTGRRRGYTF. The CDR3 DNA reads TGCGCCAGCAGCGACTCCGGGACAGGGAGAAGGAGGGGCTACACCTTC.

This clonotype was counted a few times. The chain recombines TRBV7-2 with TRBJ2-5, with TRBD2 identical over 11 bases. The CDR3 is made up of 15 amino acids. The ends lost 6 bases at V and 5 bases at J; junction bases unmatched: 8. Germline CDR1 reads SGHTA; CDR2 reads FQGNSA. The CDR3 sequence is CASSFSGGAGETQYF. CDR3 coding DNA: TGTGCCAGCAGTTTTAGCGGGGGGGCCGGTGAGACCCAGTACTTC.

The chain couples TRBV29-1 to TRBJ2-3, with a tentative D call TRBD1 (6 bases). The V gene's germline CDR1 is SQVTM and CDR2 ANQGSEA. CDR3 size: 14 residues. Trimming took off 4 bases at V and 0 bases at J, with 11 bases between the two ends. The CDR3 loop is CSVGGLWSTDTQYF. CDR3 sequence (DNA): TGCAGCGTTGGGGGGCTCTGGAGCACAGATACGCAGTATTTT.

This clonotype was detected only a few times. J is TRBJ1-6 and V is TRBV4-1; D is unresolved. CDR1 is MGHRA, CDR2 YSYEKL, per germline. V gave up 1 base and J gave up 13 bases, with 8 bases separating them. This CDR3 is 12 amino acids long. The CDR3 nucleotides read TGCGCCAGCAGCCAAGGTAGTGGCCCCCTCCACTTT. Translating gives CASSQGSGPLHF.

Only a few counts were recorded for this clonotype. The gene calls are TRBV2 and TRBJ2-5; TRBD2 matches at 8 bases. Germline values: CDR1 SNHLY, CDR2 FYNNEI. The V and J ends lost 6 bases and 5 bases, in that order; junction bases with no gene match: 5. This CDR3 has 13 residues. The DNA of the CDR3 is TGTGCCAGCAGATGGACTAGCACGGAGACCCAGTACTTC. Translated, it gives CASRWTSTETQYF.